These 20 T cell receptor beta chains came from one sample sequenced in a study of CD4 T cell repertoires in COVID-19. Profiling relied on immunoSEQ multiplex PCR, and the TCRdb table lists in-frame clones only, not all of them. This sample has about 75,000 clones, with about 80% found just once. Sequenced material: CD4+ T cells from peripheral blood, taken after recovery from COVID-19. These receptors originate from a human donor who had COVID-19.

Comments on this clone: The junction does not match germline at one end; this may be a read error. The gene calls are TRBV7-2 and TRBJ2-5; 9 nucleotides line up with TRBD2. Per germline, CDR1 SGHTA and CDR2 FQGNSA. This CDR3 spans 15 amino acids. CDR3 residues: CASSLAGLAEETQYF. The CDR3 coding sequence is TGTGCCAGCAGCCTAGCGGGGCTAGCGGAAGAGACCCAGTACTTC.

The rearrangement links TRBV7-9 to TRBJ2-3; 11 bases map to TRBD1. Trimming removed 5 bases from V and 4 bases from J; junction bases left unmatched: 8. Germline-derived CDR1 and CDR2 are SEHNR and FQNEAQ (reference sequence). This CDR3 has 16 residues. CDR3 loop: CASSPRTGGSADTQYF. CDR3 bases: TGTGCCAGCAGCCCCCGGACAGGGGGCAGCGCAGATACGCAGTATTTT.

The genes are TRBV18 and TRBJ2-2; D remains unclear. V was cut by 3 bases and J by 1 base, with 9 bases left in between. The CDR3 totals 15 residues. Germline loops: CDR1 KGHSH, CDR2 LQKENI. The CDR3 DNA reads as TGTGCCAGCTCACCCACCCAAGAGAACACCGGGGAGCTGTTTTTT. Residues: CASSPTQENTGELFF.

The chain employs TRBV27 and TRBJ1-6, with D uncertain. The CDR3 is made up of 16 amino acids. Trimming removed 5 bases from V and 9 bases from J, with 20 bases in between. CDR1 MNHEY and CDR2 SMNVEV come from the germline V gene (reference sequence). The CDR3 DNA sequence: TGTGCCAGCAGTCGTGGATCGAGACTCGAGGGTTCACCCCTCCACTTT. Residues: CASSRGSRLEGSPLHF.

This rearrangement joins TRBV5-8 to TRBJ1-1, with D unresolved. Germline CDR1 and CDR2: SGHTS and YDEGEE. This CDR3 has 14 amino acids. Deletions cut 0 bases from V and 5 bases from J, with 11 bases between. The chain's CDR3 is CASSLGWGRTEAFF. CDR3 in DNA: TGTGCCAGCAGCTTGGGGTGGGGAAGGACTGAAGCTTTCTTT.

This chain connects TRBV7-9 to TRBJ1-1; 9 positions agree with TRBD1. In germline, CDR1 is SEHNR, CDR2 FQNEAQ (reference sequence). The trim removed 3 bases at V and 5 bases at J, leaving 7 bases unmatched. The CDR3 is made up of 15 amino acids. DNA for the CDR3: TGTGCCAGCAGCTTGAGCTGGGACAGGGTAACTGAAGCTTTCTTT. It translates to CASSLSWDRVTEAFF.

This CDR3 is CASSVEGLAAETQYF. In DNA, the CDR3 is TGTGCCAGCAGCGTAGAGGGACTAGCTGCGGAGACCCAGTACTTC. V and J are TRBV9 and TRBJ2-5, with 9 bases matching TRBD2. The junction had 5 bases not matched to a gene; V was cut back by 0 bases and J by 5 bases. The length of the CDR3 is 15 residues. CDR1 and CDR2 from the germline V gene are SGDLS and YYNGEE.

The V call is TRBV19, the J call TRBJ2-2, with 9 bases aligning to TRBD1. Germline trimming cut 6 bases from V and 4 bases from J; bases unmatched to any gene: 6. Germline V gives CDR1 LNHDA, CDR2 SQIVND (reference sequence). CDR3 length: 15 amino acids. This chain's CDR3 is CASSRDRVPTGELFF. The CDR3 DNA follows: TGTGCCAGTAGCCGGGACAGGGTCCCCACCGGGGAGCTGTTTTTT.

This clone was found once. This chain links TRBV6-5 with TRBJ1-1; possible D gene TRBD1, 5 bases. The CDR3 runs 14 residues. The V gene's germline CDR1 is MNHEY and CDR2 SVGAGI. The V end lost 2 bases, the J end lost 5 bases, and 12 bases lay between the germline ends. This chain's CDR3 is CASSYVGRATEAFF. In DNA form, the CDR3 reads TGTGCCAGCAGTTACGTGGGGCGCGCAACTGAAGCTTTCTTT.

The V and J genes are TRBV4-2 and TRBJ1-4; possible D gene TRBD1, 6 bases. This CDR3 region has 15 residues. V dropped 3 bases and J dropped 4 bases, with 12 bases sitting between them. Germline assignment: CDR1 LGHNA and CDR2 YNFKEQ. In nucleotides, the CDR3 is TGTGCCAGCAGCCAGGTACAGGGAGATAATGAAAAACTGTTTTTT. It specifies CASSQVQGDNEKLFF.

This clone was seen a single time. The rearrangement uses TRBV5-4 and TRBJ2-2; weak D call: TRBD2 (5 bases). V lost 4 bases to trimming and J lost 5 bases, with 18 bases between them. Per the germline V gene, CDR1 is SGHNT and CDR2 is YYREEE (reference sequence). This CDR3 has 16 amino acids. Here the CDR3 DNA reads TGTGCCAGCAGCGAGGCCGCTGCCTGGAGGACCGGGGAGCTGTTTTTT. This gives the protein CASSEAAAWRTGELFF.

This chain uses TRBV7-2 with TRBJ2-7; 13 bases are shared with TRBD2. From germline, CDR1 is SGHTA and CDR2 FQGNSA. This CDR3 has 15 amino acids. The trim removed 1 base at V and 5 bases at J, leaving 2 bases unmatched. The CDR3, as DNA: TGTGCCAGCAGCTTAGGGGGACTAGCGGGAAACGAGCAGTACTTC. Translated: CASSLGGLAGNEQYF.

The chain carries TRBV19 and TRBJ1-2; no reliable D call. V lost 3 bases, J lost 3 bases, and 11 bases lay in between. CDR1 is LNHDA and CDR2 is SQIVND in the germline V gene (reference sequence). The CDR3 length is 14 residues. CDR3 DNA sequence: TGTGCCAGTAGTATCCGGGTGGATTACTATGGCTACACCTTC. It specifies CASSIRVDYYGYTF. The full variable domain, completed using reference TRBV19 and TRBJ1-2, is DGGITQSPKYLFRKEGQNVTLSCEQNLNHDAMYWYRQDPGQGLRLIYYSQIVNDFQKGDIAEGYSVSREKKESFPLTVTSAQKNPTAFYLCASSIRVDYYGYTFGSGTRLTVV.

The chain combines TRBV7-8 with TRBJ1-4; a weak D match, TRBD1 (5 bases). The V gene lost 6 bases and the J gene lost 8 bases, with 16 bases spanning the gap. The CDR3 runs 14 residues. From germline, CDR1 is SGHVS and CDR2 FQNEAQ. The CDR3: CASRMTTAREKLFF. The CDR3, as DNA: TGTGCCAGCAGGATGACGACAGCGCGAGAAAAACTGTTTTTT.

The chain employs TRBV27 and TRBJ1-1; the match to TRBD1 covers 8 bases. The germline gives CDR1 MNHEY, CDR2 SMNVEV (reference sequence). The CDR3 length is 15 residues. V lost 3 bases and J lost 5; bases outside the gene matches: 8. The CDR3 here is CASSFQGAPWTEAFF. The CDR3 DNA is TGTGCCAGCAGTTTCCAGGGGGCCCCGTGGACTGAAGCTTTCTTT.

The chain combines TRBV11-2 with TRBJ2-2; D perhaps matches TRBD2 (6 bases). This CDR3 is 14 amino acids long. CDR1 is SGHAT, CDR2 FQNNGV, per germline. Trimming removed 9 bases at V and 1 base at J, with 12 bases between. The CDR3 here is CASFRDLNTGELFF. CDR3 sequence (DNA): TGTGCCAGTTTCCGGGACTTGAACACCGGGGAGCTGTTTTTT.

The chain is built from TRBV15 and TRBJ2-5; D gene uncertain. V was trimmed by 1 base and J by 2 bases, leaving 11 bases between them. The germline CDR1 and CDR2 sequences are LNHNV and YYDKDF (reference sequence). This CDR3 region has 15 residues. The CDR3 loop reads CATSRAGAFQETQYF. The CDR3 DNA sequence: TGTGCCACCAGCAGAGCCGGAGCGTTTCAAGAGACCCAGTACTTC.

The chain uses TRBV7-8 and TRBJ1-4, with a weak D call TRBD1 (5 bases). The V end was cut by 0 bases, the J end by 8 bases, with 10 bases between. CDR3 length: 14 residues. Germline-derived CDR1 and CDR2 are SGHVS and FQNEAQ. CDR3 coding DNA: TGTGCCAGCAGCTTAGCGCCAGGGAAAGAAAAACTGTTTTTT. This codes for CASSLAPGKEKLFF.

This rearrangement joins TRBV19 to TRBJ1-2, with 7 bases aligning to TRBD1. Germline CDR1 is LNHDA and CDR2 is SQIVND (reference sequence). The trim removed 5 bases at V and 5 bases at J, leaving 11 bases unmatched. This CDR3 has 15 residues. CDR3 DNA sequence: TGTGCCAGTAGTCCTCCGGGACAGAAGGCTTATGGCTACACCTTC. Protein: CASSPPGQKAYGYTF.

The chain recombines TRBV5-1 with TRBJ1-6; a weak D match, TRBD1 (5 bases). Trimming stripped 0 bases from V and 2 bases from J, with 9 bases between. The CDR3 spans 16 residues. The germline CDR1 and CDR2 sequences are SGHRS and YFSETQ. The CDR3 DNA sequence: TGCGCCAGCAGCTTGGCCACAGGCGCCTATAATTCACCCCTCCACTTT. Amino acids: CASSLATGAYNSPLHF.